This T cell receptor beta chain stems from a study of blood T cell repertoires in COVID-19. About the study: The United States, Italy and Spain provided the acute and convalescent COVID-19 samples. T cells, B-cell-depleted T cells, or PBMCs provided the cDNA or gDNA that served as material.

J was trimmed by 4 bases and V by 4 bases; bases with no gene match: 8. The CDR3 contains 16 residues. Germline CDR1 is MDHEN and CDR2 is SYDVKM. Enrolled during active infection, Seattle patients were then followed longitudinally. In the study's own analysis: The assay estimated nucleated cells by amplifying reference gene primers. Data came from immunoSEQ multiplex PCR; TCRdb stores just in-frame clones and leaves some out. V, J and clone size reflect that table, while D and trimming were determined from the DNA. The sample lists roughly 180,000 clones, 79% occurring once. The origin of this receptor is a woman aged 60-75 years with COVID-19, enrolled during active disease. V usage is TRBV28 and J usage is TRBJ1-5; 9 bases are a match to TRBD1. Sequencing used peripheral blood. Written as DNA, the CDR3 is TGTGCCAGCAGTTCAAGGGGACAGGGTCGGAATCAGCCCCAGCATTTT. Protein: CASSSRGQGRNQPQHF. Based on the CDR3 plus reference TRBV28 and TRBJ1-5, the full variable domain is DVKVTQSSRYLVKRTGEKVFLECVQDMDHENMFWYRQDPGLGLRLIYFSYDVKMKEKGDIPEGYSVSREKKERFSLILESASTNQTSMYLCASSSRGQGRNQPQHFGDGTRLSIL.